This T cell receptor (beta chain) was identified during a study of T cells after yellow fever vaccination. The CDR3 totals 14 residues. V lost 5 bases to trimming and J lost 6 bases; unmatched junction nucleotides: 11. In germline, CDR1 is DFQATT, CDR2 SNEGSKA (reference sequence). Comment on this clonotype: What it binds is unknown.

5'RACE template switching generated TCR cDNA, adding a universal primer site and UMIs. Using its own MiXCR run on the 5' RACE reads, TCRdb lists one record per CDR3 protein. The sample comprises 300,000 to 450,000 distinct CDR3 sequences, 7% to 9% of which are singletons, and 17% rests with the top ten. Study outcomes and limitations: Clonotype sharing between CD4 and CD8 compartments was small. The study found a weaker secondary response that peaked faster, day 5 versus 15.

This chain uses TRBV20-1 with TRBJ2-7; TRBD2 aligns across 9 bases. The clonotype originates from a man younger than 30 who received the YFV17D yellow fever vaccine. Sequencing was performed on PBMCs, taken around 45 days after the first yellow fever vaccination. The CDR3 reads CSALNGGGAVEQYF. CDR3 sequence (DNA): TGCAGTGCTCTTAATGGCGGGGGGGCCGTCGAGCAGTACTTC.